Listed below are T cell receptor beta chains from one sample, sequenced in a study of blood T cell repertoires in COVID-19. The method was immunoSEQ multiplex PCR; TCRdb's version includes in-frame clones alone and lacks a portion of them. Of more than 300,000 clones in the sample, more than 75% were seen once. The sample taken for sequencing was PBMCs or T cells enriched from blood (not recorded which). These receptors were collected from a woman under 30 who had recovered from COVID-19. CDR3s include the opening cysteine and the closing phenylalanine or tryptophan. The D gene is left open where the match is weak. Size values are once, few and many counts, or a class for expanded clones, and some rows have none.

J gene	D gene	V gene	clone size	CDR3 protein	CDR3 DNA
TRBJ1-4	.	TRBV4-2	.	CASSQDYRGPATNEKLFF	TGTGCCAGCAGCCAAGATTATCGTGGCCCTGCAACTAATGAAAAACTGTTTTTT
TRBJ1-6	TRBD1	TRBV4-3	.	CASSHTTGDSPLHF	TGCGCCAGCAGCCATACGACAGGGGATTCACCCCTCCACTTT
TRBJ1-1	.	TRBV19	.	CASTTTVATEAFF	TGTGCCAGTACGACTACAGTAGCGACTGAAGCTTTCTTT
TRBJ2-3	.	TRBV29-1	.	CSVGGTDTQYF	TGCAGCGTTGGAGGCACAGATACGCAGTATTTT
TRBJ2-1	TRBD2	TRBV30	few	CAWTPGTSIWNEQFF	TGTGCCTGGACCCCCGGGACTAGTATTTGGAATGAGCAGTTCTTC
TRBJ2-1	.	TRBV6-5	.	CASSYSWHTTYNEQFF	TGTGCCAGCAGTTACTCTTGGCATACTACCTACAATGAGCAGTTCTTC
TRBJ1-1	.	TRBV5-1	.	CASSLAGVSEAFF	TGCGCCAGCAGCTTGGCAGGGGTGAGTGAAGCTTTCTTT
TRBJ2-3	TRBD2	TRBV19	.	CASKLAGGRTDTQYF	TGTGCCAGTAAATTGGCGGGGGGTAGGACAGATACGCAGTATTTT
TRBJ2-2	.	TRBV25-1	.	CASSDGKGGDTGELFF	TGTGCCAGCAGTGACGGGAAGGGGGGGGACACCGGGGAGCTGTTTTTT
TRBJ2-7	TRBD1	TRBV2	.	CASSSYGQGYEQYF	TGTGCCAGCAGTTCATATGGACAGGGCTACGAGCAGTACTTC
TRBJ2-7	TRBD1	TRBV10-3	few	CAIGQAGEQYF	TGTGCCATTGGACAGGCTGGGGAGCAGTACTTC
TRBJ2-1	TRBD2	TRBV7-8	.	CASSLVGGAGNEQFF	TGTGCCAGCAGCTTAGTCGGGGGGGCCGGTAATGAGCAGTTCTTC
TRBJ2-7	TRBD1	TRBV12-3/TRBV12-4	.	CASSAGRGLEQYF	TGTGCCAGCAGTGCCGGAAGGGGGCTCGAGCAGTACTTC
TRBJ2-2	TRBD2	TRBV5-4	.	CASQTSGVNTGELFF	TGTGCCAGCCAGACTAGCGGGGTAAACACCGGGGAGCTGTTTTTT
TRBJ1-5	TRBD1	TRBV28	.	CASSLDPGGRGSNQPQHF	TGTGCCAGCAGCCTTGACCCAGGGGGGAGAGGTAGCAATCAGCCCCAGCATTTT
TRBJ2-3	TRBD2	TRBV7-6	.	CASSQGLAGGVDTQYF	TGTGCCAGCAGCCAGGGACTAGCGGGGGGGGTAGATACGCAGTATTTT
TRBJ1-1	.	TRBV30	.	CAWKVSGKMNTEAFF	TGTGCCTGGAAGGTATCAGGGAAGATGAACACTGAAGCTTTCTTT
TRBJ1-6	.	TRBV4-1	.	CASSQGTVTEISYNSPLHF	TGCGCCAGCAGCCAAGGGACAGTTACTGAAATCTCCTATAATTCACCCCTCCACTTT
TRBJ1-6	TRBD1	TRBV19	.	CASSRQGFNSPLHF	TGTGCCAGTAGTCGACAGGGTTTTAATTCACCCCTCCACTTT
TRBJ2-5	TRBD2	TRBV2	.	CASSRDGLVLSMETQYF	TGTGCCAGCAGTCGCGATGGACTAGTTTTAAGTATGGAGACCCAGTACTTC
TRBJ2-1	TRBD2	TRBV4-2	once	CASSQDRIAGGSYNEQFF	TGTGCCAGCAGCCAAGATAGAATAGCGGGGGGCTCCTACAATGAGCAGTTCTTC
TRBJ2-1	.	TRBV6-4	.	CASSDSDNNEQFF	TGTGCCAGCAGTGACTCGGACAACAATGAGCAGTTCTTC
TRBJ1-1	.	TRBV6-2/TRBV6-3	.	CASSYGLQNTEAFF	TGTGCCAGCAGTTACGGCCTTCAGAACACTGAAGCTTTCTTT
TRBJ1-2	.	TRBV14	.	CASSQESGPDRFYGYTF	TGTGCCAGCAGCCAAGAATCGGGGCCCGACAGGTTCTATGGCTACACCTTC
TRBJ2-1	.	TRBV7-6	.	CASSPSSWYNEQFF	TGTGCCAGCAGCCCATCCAGTTGGTACAATGAGCAGTTCTTC
TRBJ2-1	.	TRBV13	.	CASSLVLSSYNEQFF	TGTGCCAGCAGCTTAGTCCTCAGCTCCTACAATGAGCAGTTCTTC
TRBJ2-6	.	TRBV7-2	.	CASSLGGLSSGANVLTF	TGTGCCAGCAGCTTAGGGGGACTCAGCTCTGGGGCCAACGTCCTGACTTTC